This passage covers 8 T cell receptor beta chains from one sample sequenced in a study of blood T cell repertoires in COVID-19 (dated by TCRdb to 2019 to 2021). Receptors were amplified or captured by the immunoSEQ multiplex PCR assay. What TCRdb holds here is the immuneACCESS table cut down to in-frame rearrangements. Part of the clones is not present; checked against another copy, under half of the missing clones reflect an unresolved V gene, and the others are unexplained. This sample is represented by about 63,000 clones; 70% to 80% of them were singletons. Clones ranked in the top ten supply approximately 55% of the sample. Sequenced material: peripheral blood. The receptor source for this set is a woman of 80 years or more with acute or convalescent COVID-19.

The chain recombines TRBV18 with TRBJ1-6; 7 bases align to TRBD1. With 4 bases clipped from V and 13 bases from J, the junction kept 10 bases outside the gene matches. CDR1 and CDR2 from the germline V gene are KGHSH and LQKENI. This CDR3 contains 14 residues. The CDR3: CASSLGQAPEPLHF. CDR3 bases: TGTGCCAGCTCACTTGGACAGGCACCGGAGCCCCTCCACTTT.

The chain joins TRBV2 to TRBJ2-7; 8 bases fit TRBD2. CDR1 SNHLY and CDR2 FYNNEI come from the germline V gene. The CDR3 has 12 residues. The V gene end was trimmed by 6 bases and the J gene end by 2 bases; junction bases not matched to a gene: 0. The CDR3: CASSGGAYEQYF. The CDR3 coding sequence is TGTGCCAGCAGCGGGGGGGCCTACGAGCAGTACTTC.

The chain is built from TRBV5-8 and TRBJ1-1; D possibly corresponds to TRBD1 (5 bases). V lost 4 bases and J 10 bases, leaving 11 bases between the germline ends. This CDR3 has 11 residues. Germline assignment: CDR1 SGHTS and CDR2 YDEGEE. The CDR3: CASSRGSGAFF. The CDR3 DNA follows: TGTGCCAGCAGCCGGGGGAGTGGAGCTTTCTTT. The whole variable domain, remainder taken from reference TRBV5-8 and TRBJ1-1, is EAGVTQSPTHLIKTRGQQATLRCSPISGHTSVYWYQQALGLGLQFLLWYDEGEERNRGNFPPRFSGRQFPNYSSELNVNALELEDSALYLCASSRGSGAFFGQGTRLTVV.

The J gene is TRBJ2-7, the V gene TRBV7-8; 7 bases line up with TRBD1. Germline-derived CDR1 and CDR2 are SGHVS and FQNEAQ. V lost 3 bases and J lost 2; bases outside the gene matches: 1. The CDR3 has 13 amino acids. Written as DNA, the CDR3 is TGTGCCAGCAGCTTTGGGACAGCCTACGAGCAGTACTTC. This gives the protein CASSFGTAYEQYF.

This clone turned up a few times. CDR3 nucleotide sequence: TGTGCCATCAGTCCGGGACAGGGGTGGTCTACCTATGGCTACACCTTC. It codes for CAISPGQGWSTYGYTF. The chain links TRBV10-3 to TRBJ1-2; 10 nucleotides line up with TRBD1. The germline V gene encodes CDR1 ENHRY and CDR2 SYGVKD. V lost 5 bases, J lost 4 bases, and 10 bases stayed unmatched. The CDR3 length is 16 residues.

The V and J genes are TRBV5-1 and TRBJ1-3; a weak D match, TRBD1 (5 bases). Germline V gives CDR1 SGHRS, CDR2 YFSETQ. The V and J ends lost 4 bases and 1 base respectively, with 9 bases between them. The length of the CDR3 is 14 residues. The CDR3 is CASSPDTSGNTIYF. The DNA of the CDR3 is TGCGCCAGCAGCCCGGACACTTCTGGAAACACCATATATTTT.

V usage is TRBV23-1 and J usage is TRBJ1-2; D is uncertain. TRBV23-1 is an ORF; its function is uncertain. The CDR3 loop spans 15 amino acids. The ends were cut back, 0 bases at V and 4 bases at J, with 12 bases in the middle. The CDR3, as DNA: TGCGCCAGCAGTCAATCCGTTGGACTACCCTATGGCTACACCTTC. It is translated as CASSQSVGLPYGYTF.

This chain joins TRBV5-4 and TRBJ2-7; TRBD2 agrees at 11 bases. With 4 bases clipped from V and 3 bases from J, the junction kept 9 bases outside the gene matches. CDR3 length equals 16 residues. Germline V gives CDR1 SGHNT, CDR2 YYREEE (reference sequence). The CDR3 DNA reads TGTGCCAGCAGCCCCCAGTCCGGGACTAGCGGCTACGAGCAGTACTTC. This translates into CASSPQSGTSGYEQYF.